The present entry profiles one TCR beta chain with its context. Its antigen has not been determined. No much larger clone exists at a distance of one base, and base qualities are not known. Trimming removed 4 bases from V and 3 bases from J, leaving 5 bases between the germline ends. CDR1 GTSNPN and CDR2 SVGIG are derived from the germline V gene (reference sequence). The CDR3 goes from the cysteine to the phenylalanine over 11 residues. Only the CDR3 region is kept as DNA, spanning 33 bases read in frame from base 1. These data belong to a study of CD8 T cells in Susac syndrome (dated by TCRdb to the late 2010s). For the study in its entirety: Among the Susac syndrome patients who were sequenced, clinically active disease was present in more than five and clinical remission was observed in roughly 8. The study compared CD8+ T cell repertoire clonality among 11 to 12 healthy donors, around 14 Susac syndrome patients and about 16 multiple sclerosis patients. Susac syndrome patients were therapy-naive, on corticosteroids (some also receiving IVIg), or on IVIg alone at blood withdrawal. Whether CD8+ T cell activation and differentiation in Susac syndrome was antigen driven was tested using repertoire sequencing. General conclusions and limits of the study: CD8+ repertoires in Susac syndrome showed clonal expansion, which was highest in CD8+ TEMRA cells and was greater in clinically active patients than in remitting patients. The number of individuals in the TCR sequencing and HLA analysis was acknowledged as relatively small. Some 15 and five Susac-specific public clones were found in the total CD8+ and CD8+ TEMRA repertoires, respectively.

Peripheral blood CD8+ and CD4+ T cells from healthy donors, Susac syndrome patients and multiple sclerosis patients were profiled using high-throughput TCR beta sequencing. The Susac syndrome patients fulfilled recently defined diagnostic criteria for either definite or probable disease. CD8+ TEMRA cells were enriched by FACS, while bulk CD8+ and CD4+ T cells were purified by magnetic negative isolation. Blood was collected in EDTA tubes and processed within 24 hours, with PBMCs isolated through density gradient centrifugation. PBMCs intended for TCR sequencing were cryopreserved in liquid nitrogen and were subsequently thawed in a 37 degrees C water bath. The sorted or isolated CD4+, CD8+ and CD8+ TEMRA cells reached a purity of at least 90%. RNA was extracted using the RNeasy kit, and roughly 0.45 to 1 microgram was reverse transcribed with random hexamers. The immunoSEQ multiplex PCR assay, covering 54 Vbeta and 13 Jbeta segments, was used to amplify TCR beta CDR3 regions. PCR amplification bias was corrected using a synthetic template baseline for primer optimization and computational correction. Turning to the authors' computational methods: Reads were annotated to V, D and J genes per IMGT and analyzed with immunoSEQ Analyzer, keeping only productive sequences. To calculate clonality, Shannon entropy was normalized by log2 of the number of productive unique sequences and then subtracted from one. For each patient and control, public and private clones were evaluated within the 100 most prevalent clones. A clone was defined as Susac-specific if it was absent from the healthy and MS cohorts, from 1052 published viral clones and from other ImmuneACCESS disease sequences. The public reads were reanalyzed by TCRdb: fastp trimming at Q25, MiXCR alignment, in-frame beta chains only. Each CDR3 protein gets just one entry, which takes the most common genes and DNA from the rows behind it. The V and J calls, along with clone size, are taken from TCRdb and not from the paper's own processing. For this sample the table gives about 85,000 distinct CDR3 sequences, of which approximately 95% were detected only once. The ten biggest clones cover roughly 0.5% of the sample.

The receptor was isolated from a human donor with Susac syndrome. Sample: CD8+ T cells from PBMCs. The chain is made from TRBV30 and TRBJ2-3; perhaps TRBD1 is the D gene, with 5 bases matching. The nucleotide sequence is TGTGCCTGGACAGGGACAGATACGCAGTATTTT. This codes for CAWTGTDTQYF.